These 7 T cell receptor beta chains came from one sample sequenced in a study of T cell repertoires in cytomegalovirus infection. Their recognized antigens are unknown. TCRdb reprocessed the reads via MiXCR and lists one record per CDR3 protein. Counted here are about 900,000 distinct CDR3 sequences, roughly a third occurring once; the ten biggest clones make up under 15%. The specimen comprised cultured CD8+ T cells from PBMCs, sampled from culture after CMV antigen stimulation. Source of these receptors: a human donor in good health (CMV status not recorded). Some clones in this sample may be carry-over from other donors' samples.

This clonotype appeared a few times. The V call is TRBV6-6, the J call TRBJ2-1; TRBD1 agrees at 11 bases. With V trimmed by 2 bases and J by 8 bases, 14 bases remained unmatched. This CDR3 is built from 18 residues. Germline CDR1 is MNHNY and CDR2 is SVGAGI (reference sequence). The CDR3 region is CASSYPDTPGTGGDEQFF. The CDR3 coding sequence is TGTGCCAGCAGTTACCCAGACACCCCTGGGACAGGGGGAGATGAGCAGTTCTTC.

V is TRBV6-4 and J is TRBJ1-1; maybe TRBD1 (6 bases). Trimming took 0 bases from V and 4 from J, leaving 12 bases between them. This CDR3 spans 15 amino acids. Germline-derived CDR1 and CDR2 are MRHNA and SNTAGT. In DNA form, the CDR3 reads TGTGCCAGCAGTGACTCCGGGGGGGCGGGCACTGAAGCTTTCTTT. Amino acid sequence: CASSDSGGAGTEAFF.

This clonotype was found many times. This chain links TRBV7-8 with TRBJ1-1, with TRBD1 as a possible D gene (6 bases). This CDR3 has 13 amino acids. Germline assignment: CDR1 SGHVS and CDR2 FQNEAQ. Between the trimmed V and J ends, which lost 5 bases and 1 base, there was a span of 8 bases. CDR3 sequence: CASSRTANTEAFF. The CDR3 DNA follows: TGTGCCAGCAGCCGGACAGCGAACACTGAAGCTTTCTTT.

Only a few counts were recorded for this clonotype. The rearrangement links TRBV12-3 or TRBV12-4 to TRBJ2-1; TRBD1 matches 9 bases. V gave up 3 bases and J gave up 7 bases; unmatched junction bases: 19. The CDR3 is 19 residues long. The chain's CDR3 is CASSFGRKAPGQGMNEQFF. The CDR3 DNA is TGTGCCAGCAGTTTTGGAAGAAAGGCCCCGGGACAGGGAATGAATGAGCAGTTCTTC.

This clonotype was picked up a small number of times. This rearrangement joins TRBV27 to TRBJ2-2; tentatively, D is TRBD1 (6 bases). CDR3 length equals 15 residues. V dropped 3 bases and J dropped 3 bases, with 11 bases sitting between them. Germline CDR1 is MNHEY and CDR2 is SMNVEV (reference sequence). As DNA, the CDR3 is TGTGCCAGCAGTTTCAACAGGGTCGACACCGGGGAGCTGTTTTTT. This sequence encodes CASSFNRVDTGELFF.

The genes are TRBV6-6 and TRBJ2-2; possibly TRBD1 for D (6 bases). V lost 2 bases and J 0 bases, leaving 13 bases between the germline ends. The CDR3 is 17 residues long. The germline gives CDR1 MNHNY, CDR2 SVGAGI (reference sequence). The CDR3 spells CASSYPLQGSNTGELFF. Here the CDR3 DNA reads TGTGCCAGCAGTTACCCACTACAGGGCTCGAACACCGGGGAGCTGTTTTTT.

The chain uses TRBV27 and TRBJ1-4; TRBD1 is a possible D gene (5 bases). Germline CDR1 and CDR2: MNHEY and SMNVEV (reference sequence). CDR3 length: 14 residues. Trimming removed 10 bases from V and 5 bases from J, with 17 bases in between. CDR3 DNA sequence: TGTGCCACCCGAAAGGGGACCCGGAATGAAAAACTGTTTTTT. It specifies CATRKGTRNEKLFF.